This T cell receptor (beta chain) was sequenced in a study of cytomegalovirus exposure and HLA in healthy donors. PCR used 60 Vbeta primers and 13 Jbeta primers. Method: immunoSEQ multiplex PCR; TCRdb's copy keeps in-frame clones and lacks some. The sample yields approximately 140,000 clones, about 83% seen once. The CDR3 covers 16 residues. Germline V lookup: CDR1 SGHTA, CDR2 FQGNSA. Trimming shortened V by 7 bases and J by 7 bases, and 23 bases separated the two germline ends. This TCR was recovered from a man aged 35 to 55 in good health and CMV-seropositive. This chain joins TRBV7-2 and TRBJ2-1; perhaps TRBD2 as D (6 bases). Sequences were obtained from PBMCs. The CDR3 nucleotides are TGTGCCAGCACCCTTAGTGGCGGGATAATAATGAATGAGCAGTTCTTC. Translating gives CASTLSGGIIMNEQFF.